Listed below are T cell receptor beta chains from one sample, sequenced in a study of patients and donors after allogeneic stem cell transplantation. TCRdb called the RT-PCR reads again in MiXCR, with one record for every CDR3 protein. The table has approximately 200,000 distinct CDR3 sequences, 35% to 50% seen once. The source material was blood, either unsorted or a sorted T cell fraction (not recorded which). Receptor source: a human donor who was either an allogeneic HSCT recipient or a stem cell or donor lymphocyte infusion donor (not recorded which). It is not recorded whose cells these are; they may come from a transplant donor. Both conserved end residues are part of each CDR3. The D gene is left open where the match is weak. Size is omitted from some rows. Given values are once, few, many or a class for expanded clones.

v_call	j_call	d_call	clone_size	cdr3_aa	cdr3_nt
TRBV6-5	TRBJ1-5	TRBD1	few	CASSEGQGNQPQHF	TGTGCCAGCAGTGAAGGACAGGGCAATCAGCCCCAGCATTTT
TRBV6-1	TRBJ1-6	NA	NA	CASSDRDSYNSPLHF	TGTGCCAGCAGTGACAGGGACTCCTATAATTCACCCCTCCACTTT
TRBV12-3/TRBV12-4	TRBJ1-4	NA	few	CASSLEGDPEHEKLFF	TGTGCCAGCAGTTTAGAAGGTGACCCAGAACATGAAAAACTGTTTTTT
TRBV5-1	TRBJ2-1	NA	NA	CASRPYGFVDDEQFF	TGCGCCAGCAGACCTTACGGTTTTGTTGACGATGAGCAGTTCTTC
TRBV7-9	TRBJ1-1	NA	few	CASTGRVTEAFF	TGTGCCAGCACCGGCCGGGTAACTGAAGCTTTCTTT
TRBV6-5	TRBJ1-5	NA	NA	CASRAGINQPQHF	TGTGCCAGCAGGGCAGGCATCAATCAGCCCCAGCATTTT
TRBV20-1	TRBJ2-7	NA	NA	CSAGDEGEQYF	TGCAGTGCAGGGGACGAAGGCGAGCAGTACTTC
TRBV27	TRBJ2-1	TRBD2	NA	CASRKTSGLYNEQFF	TGTGCCAGCCGAAAGACTAGCGGACTCTACAATGAGCAGTTCTTC
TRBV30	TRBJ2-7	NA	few	CAWSRSSRAYEQYF	TGTGCCTGGAGTCGGTCCTCAAGGGCCTACGAGCAGTACTTC
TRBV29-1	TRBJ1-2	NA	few	CSVEDRADYTF	TGCAGCGTTGAAGACAGGGCGGACTACACCTTC
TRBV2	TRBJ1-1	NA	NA	CASNTWLGLNTEAFF	TGTGCCAGCAATACCTGGCTGGGTCTGAACACTGAAGCTTTCTTT
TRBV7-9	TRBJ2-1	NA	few	CASRHGTSNNEQFF	TGTGCCAGCAGACACGGGACCTCGAACAATGAGCAGTTCTTC
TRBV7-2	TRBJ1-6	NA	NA	CASSLVGQNSPLHF	TGTGCCAGCAGCTTAGTGGGACAAAATTCACCCCTCCACTTT
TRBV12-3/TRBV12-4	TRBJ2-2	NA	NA	CASSPEGGKYTGELFF	TGTGCCAGCAGTCCCGAGGGCGGGAAATACACCGGGGAGCTGTTTTTT
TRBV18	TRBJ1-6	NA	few	CASSTSRDMRNSPLHF	TGTGCCAGCTCAACGAGTCGGGACATGCGGAATTCACCCCTCCACTTT
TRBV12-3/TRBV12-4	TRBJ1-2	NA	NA	CASSLPDYGYTF	TGTGCCAGCAGTCTCCCAGACTATGGCTACACCTTC
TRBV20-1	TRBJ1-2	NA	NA	CSVLGDGYGYTF	TGCAGTGTACTTGGCGATGGGTATGGCTACACCTTC
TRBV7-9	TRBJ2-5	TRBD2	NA	CASISAGGPETQYF	TGTGCCAGCATTTCGGCGGGAGGGCCGGAGACCCAGTACTTC
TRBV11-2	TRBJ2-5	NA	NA	CASSAPVGTQYF	TGTGCCAGCAGCGCGCCCGTGGGGACCCAGTACTTC